One sample yielded the 10 T cell receptor beta chains listed below, sequenced in a study of beta chain features in type 1 diabetes. The entirety of the isolated RNA underwent reverse transcription, so expressed TCRB transcripts were sequenced. Clones were sequenced by immunoSEQ multiplex PCR, and TCRdb holds only the in-frame ones, with some missing. The sample has about 130,000 clones; 9% to 9.5% are singletons. Specimen: central memory CD4+ T cells from blood. Receptors originate from a man aged 18 to 30 in good health.

The chain combines TRBV7-8 with TRBJ2-2; TRBD2 matches at 7 bases. Germline V gene data show CDR1 as SGHVS and CDR2 as FQNEAQ. The length of the CDR3 is 15 residues. The V gene end was trimmed by 5 bases and the J gene end by 0 bases; junction bases not matched to a gene: 3. CDR3 in amino acids: CASSTGTTNTGELFF. CDR3 bases: TGTGCCAGCAGCACCGGGACTACGAACACCGGGGAGCTGTTTTTT.

V gene TRBV6-5 combines with J gene TRBJ2-3; TRBD2 matches 8 bases. This CDR3 spans 15 amino acids. The V segment lost 5 bases and the J segment 0 bases; nucleotides outside the gene matches: 4. Germline CDR1 and CDR2: MNHEY and SVGAGI. This CDR3 reads CASSRAGESTDTQYF. CDR3 DNA: TGTGCCAGCAGTCGAGCGGGGGAGAGCACAGATACGCAGTATTTT.

The chain joins TRBV2 to TRBJ2-7; TRBD2 aligns across 12 bases. V shed 5 bases, J shed 6 bases, and the junction held 11 bases outside the gene matches. CDR1 is SNHLY and CDR2 is FYNNEI in the germline V gene. The CDR3 loop spans 16 amino acids. The DNA for the CDR3 is TGTGCCAGCAGTCCTCCTAGCGGGGGGGTCCTGGGCGAGCAGTACTTC. Its protein is CASSPPSGGVLGEQYF.

This clone has just a few counts. The rearrangement uses TRBV28 and TRBJ2-2; TRBD1 agrees at 9 bases. This CDR3 region has 15 residues. Germline V gives CDR1 MDHEN, CDR2 SYDVKM. After removal of 6 bases from V and 2 bases from J, the junction contained 4 bases not matched to a gene. The chain's CDR3 is CASRRTGANTGELFF. CDR3 DNA sequence: TGTGCCAGCAGGAGGACAGGGGCCAACACCGGGGAGCTGTTTTTT.

The gene calls are TRBV21-1 and TRBJ1-2. TRBV21-1 is assigned pseudogene status. The CDR3 is made up of 14 amino acids. CDR3: CASSTGVTNYGYTF. Written as DNA, the CDR3 is TGTGCCAGCAGCACGGGAGTGACCAACTATGGCTACACCTTC.

The rearrangement links TRBV5-6 to TRBJ2-3; TRBD1 matches 7 bases. Germline values: CDR1 SGHDT, CDR2 YYEEEE. This CDR3 spans 14 amino acids. With V trimmed by 6 bases and J by 3 bases, 7 bases remained unmatched. The CDR3 DNA follows: TGTGCCAGCACCCCAGACAGGGCGACAGATACGCAGTATTTT. Translated: CASTPDRATDTQYF.

The chain carries TRBV27 and TRBJ2-5; TRBD2 aligns across 9 bases. The V segment lost 6 bases and the J segment 5 bases; nucleotides outside the gene matches: 13. Per the germline V gene, CDR1 is MNHEY and CDR2 is SMNVEV (reference sequence). This CDR3 region has 16 residues. CDR3 sequence: CASSYLAGGPYETQYF. DNA for the CDR3: TGTGCCAGCAGCTACTTGGCGGGGGGGCCGTACGAGACCCAGTACTTC.

V gene TRBV4-3 combines with J gene TRBJ1-5, with D tentatively TRBD1 (5 bases). CDR1 and CDR2 from the germline V gene are LGHNA and YSLEER. There are 13 residues in the CDR3. Trimming stripped 3 bases from V and 3 bases from J, with 6 bases between. The CDR3 protein is CASSQTANQPQHF. The DNA of the CDR3 is TGCGCCAGCAGCCAGACAGCCAATCAGCCCCAGCATTTT.

This clone showed up just a few times. The chain carries TRBV18 and TRBJ1-1; D remains ambiguous. The CDR3 runs 16 residues. The V and J ends lost 4 bases and 1 base respectively, with 16 bases between them. Germline CDR1 and CDR2: KGHSH and LQKENI. Written as DNA, the CDR3 is TGTGCCAGCTCACTAACTGACTCGGGAACGAACACTGAAGCTTTCTTT. Residues: CASSLTDSGTNTEAFF.

The V and J genes are TRBV7-6 and TRBJ1-2; TRBD1 matches at 9 bases. The CDR3 contains 15 residues. The ends lost 1 base at V and 8 bases at J; junction bases unmatched: 8. Germline V gene data show CDR1 as SGHVS and CDR2 as FNYEAQ. CDR3 in DNA: TGTGCCAGCAGCTTAGAAGCACAGGGGGCAGGAGGCTACACCTTC. Amino acid sequence: CASSLEAQGAGGYTF.